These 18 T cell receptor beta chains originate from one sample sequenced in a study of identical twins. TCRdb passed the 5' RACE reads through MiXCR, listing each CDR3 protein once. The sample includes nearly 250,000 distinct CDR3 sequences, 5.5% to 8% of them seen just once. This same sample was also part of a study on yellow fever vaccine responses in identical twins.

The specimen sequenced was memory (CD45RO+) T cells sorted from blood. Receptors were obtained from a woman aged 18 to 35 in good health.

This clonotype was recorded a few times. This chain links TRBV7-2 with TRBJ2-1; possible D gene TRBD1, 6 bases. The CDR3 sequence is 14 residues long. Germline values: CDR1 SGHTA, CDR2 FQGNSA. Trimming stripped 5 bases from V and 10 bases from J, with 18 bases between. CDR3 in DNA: TGTGCCAGCAGCGCCGGGACACCGAATGGGGAGCAGTTCTTC. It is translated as CASSAGTPNGEQFF.

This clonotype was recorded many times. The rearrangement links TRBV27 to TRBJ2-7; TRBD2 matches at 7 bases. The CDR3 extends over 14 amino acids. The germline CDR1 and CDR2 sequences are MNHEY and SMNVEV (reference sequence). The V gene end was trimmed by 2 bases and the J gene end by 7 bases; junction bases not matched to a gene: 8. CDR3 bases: TGTGCCAGCAGTTTACTGGCGGGAGTGGGAGAGCAGTACTTC. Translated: CASSLLAGVGEQYF.

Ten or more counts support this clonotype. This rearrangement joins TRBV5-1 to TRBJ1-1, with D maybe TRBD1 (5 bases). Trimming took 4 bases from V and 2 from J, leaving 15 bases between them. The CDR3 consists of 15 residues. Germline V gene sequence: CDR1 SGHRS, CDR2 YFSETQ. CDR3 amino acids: CASSPQGTGNTEAFF. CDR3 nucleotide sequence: TGCGCCAGCAGCCCCCAAGGGACCGGAAACACTGAAGCTTTCTTT.

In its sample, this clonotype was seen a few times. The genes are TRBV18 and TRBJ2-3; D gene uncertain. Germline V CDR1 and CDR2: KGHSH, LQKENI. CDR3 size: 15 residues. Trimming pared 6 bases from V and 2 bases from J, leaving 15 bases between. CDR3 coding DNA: TGTGCCAGCTCCTCGGTGGCACAGCTCACAGATACGCAGTATTTT. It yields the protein CASSSVAQLTDTQYF. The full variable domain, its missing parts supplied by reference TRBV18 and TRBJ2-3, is NAGVMQNPRHLVRRRGQEARLRCSPMKGHSHVYWYRQLPEEGLKFMVYLQKENIIDESGMPKERFSAEFPKEGPSILRIQQVVRGDSAAYFCASSSVAQLTDTQYFGPGTRLTVL.

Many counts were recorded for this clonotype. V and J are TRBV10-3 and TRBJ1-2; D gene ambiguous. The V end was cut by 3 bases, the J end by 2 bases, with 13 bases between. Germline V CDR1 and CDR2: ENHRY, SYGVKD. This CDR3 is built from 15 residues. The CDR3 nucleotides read TGTGCCATCAGTGAAAGTGTTGGAGGGAACTATGGCTACACCTTC. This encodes CAISESVGGNYGYTF.

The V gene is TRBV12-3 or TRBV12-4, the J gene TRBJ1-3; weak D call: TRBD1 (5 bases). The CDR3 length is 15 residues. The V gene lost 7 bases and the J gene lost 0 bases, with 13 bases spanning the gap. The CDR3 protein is CASKEGRGSGNTIYF. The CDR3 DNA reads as TGTGCCAGCAAGGAAGGGAGGGGCTCTGGAAACACCATATATTTT.

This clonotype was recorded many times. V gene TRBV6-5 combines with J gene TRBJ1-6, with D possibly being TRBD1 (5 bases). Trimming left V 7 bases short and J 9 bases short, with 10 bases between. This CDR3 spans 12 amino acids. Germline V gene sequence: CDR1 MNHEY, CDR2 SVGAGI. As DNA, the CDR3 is TGTGCCAGCAACGACGGGGGTTCACCCCTCCACTTT. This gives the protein CASNDGGSPLHF.

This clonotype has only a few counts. CDR3 residues: CASTPGGGHPWSYTF. For the CDR3, the DNA is TGTGCCAGCACCCCGGGGGGGGGGCACCCATGGAGCTACACCTTC. The V and J genes are TRBV27 and TRBJ1-2; possibly TRBD1 for D (6 bases). Germline CDR1 MNHEY, CDR2 SMNVEV (reference sequence). The CDR3 runs to 15 residues. Trimming took off 7 bases at V and 9 bases at J, with 24 bases between the two ends.

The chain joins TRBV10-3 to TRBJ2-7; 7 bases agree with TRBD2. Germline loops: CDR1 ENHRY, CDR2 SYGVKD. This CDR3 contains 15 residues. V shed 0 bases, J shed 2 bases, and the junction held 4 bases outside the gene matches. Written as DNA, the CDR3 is TGTGCCATCAGTGAGTCGATTGGGGGGGCCTACGAGCAGTACTTC. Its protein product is CAISESIGGAYEQYF.

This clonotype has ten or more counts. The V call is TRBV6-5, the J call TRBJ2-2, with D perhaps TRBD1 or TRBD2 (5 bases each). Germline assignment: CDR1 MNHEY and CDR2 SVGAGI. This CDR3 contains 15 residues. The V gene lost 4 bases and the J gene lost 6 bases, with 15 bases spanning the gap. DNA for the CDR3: TGTGCCAGCAGTTCCTCCGGGACGACGCCCGGGGAGCTGTTTTTT. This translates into CASSSSGTTPGELFF.

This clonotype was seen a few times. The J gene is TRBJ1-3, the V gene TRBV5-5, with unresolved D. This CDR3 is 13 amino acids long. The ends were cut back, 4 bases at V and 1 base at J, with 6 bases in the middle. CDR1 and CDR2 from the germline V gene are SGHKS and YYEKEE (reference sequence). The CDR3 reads CASSQTSGNTIYF. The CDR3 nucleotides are TGTGCCAGCAGCCAGACATCTGGAAACACCATATATTTT.

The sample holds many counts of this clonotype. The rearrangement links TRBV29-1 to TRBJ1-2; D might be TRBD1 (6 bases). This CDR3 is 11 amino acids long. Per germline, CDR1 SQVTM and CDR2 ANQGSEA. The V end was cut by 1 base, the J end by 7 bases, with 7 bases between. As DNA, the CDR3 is TGCAGCGTTGAAGCAGGGGCTGGCTACACCTTC. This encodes CSVEAGAGYTF. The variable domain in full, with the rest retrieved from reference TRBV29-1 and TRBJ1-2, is SAVISQKPSRDICQRGTSLTIQCQVDSQVTMMFWYRQQPGQSLTLIATANQGSEATYESGFVIDKFPISRPNLTFSTLTVSNMSPEDSSIYLCSVEAGAGYTFGSGTRLTVV.

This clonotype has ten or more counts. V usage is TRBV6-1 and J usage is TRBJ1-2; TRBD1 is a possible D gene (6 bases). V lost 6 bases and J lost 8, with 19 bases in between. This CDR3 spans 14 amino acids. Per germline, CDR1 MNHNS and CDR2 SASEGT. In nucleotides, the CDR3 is TGTGCCAGCAGCAACCGACAGGACCTCAGCGGCTACACCTTC. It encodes CASSNRQDLSGYTF.

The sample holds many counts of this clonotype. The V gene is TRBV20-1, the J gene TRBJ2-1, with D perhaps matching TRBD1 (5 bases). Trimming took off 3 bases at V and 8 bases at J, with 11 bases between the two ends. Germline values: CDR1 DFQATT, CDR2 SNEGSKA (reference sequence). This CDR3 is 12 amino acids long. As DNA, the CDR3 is TGCAGTGCTAGTGATAGGGGCCATGAGCAGTTCTTC. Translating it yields CSASDRGHEQFF.

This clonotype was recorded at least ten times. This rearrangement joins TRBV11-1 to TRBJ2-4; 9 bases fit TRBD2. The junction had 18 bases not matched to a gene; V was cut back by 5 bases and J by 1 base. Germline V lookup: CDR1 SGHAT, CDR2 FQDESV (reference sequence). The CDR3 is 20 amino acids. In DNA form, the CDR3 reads TGTGCCAGCAGCCTTCGGGAAAGCGGGGGGAATGGTTGGGCCAAAAACATTCAGTACTTC. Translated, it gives CASSLRESGGNGWAKNIQYF. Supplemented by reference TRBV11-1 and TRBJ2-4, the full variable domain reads EAEVAQSPRYKITEKSQAVAFWCDPISGHATLYWYRQILGQGPELLVQFQDESVVDDSQLPKDRFSAERLKGVDSTLKIQPAELGDSAMYLCASSLRESGGNGWAKNIQYFGAGTRLSVL.

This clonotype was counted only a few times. Here the CDR3 DNA reads TGTGCCAGCAGACCCAGGACTAGCGGGAGGCACGATGAGCAGTTCTTC. Translated: CASRPRTSGRHDEQFF. This rearrangement joins TRBV7-9 to TRBJ2-1, with TRBD2 matching 14 bases. The CDR3 is 16 residues long. CDR1 and CDR2 from the germline V gene are SEHNR and FQNEAQ (reference sequence). The V and J ends lost 6 bases and 8 bases, in that order; junction bases with no gene match: 9.

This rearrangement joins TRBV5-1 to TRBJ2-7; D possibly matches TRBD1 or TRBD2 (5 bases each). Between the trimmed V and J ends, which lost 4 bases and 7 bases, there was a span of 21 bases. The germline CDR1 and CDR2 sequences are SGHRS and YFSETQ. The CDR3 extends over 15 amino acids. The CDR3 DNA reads TGCGCCAGCAGCCCTCCTACTAGAAGGGGTGGGGAGCAGTACTTC. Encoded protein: CASSPPTRRGGEQYF.

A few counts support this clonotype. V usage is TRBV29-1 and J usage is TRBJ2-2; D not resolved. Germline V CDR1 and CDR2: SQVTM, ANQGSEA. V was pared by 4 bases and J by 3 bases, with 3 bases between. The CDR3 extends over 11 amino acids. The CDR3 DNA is TGCAGCGTTGCCGACACCGGGGAGCTGTTTTTT. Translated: CSVADTGELFF.